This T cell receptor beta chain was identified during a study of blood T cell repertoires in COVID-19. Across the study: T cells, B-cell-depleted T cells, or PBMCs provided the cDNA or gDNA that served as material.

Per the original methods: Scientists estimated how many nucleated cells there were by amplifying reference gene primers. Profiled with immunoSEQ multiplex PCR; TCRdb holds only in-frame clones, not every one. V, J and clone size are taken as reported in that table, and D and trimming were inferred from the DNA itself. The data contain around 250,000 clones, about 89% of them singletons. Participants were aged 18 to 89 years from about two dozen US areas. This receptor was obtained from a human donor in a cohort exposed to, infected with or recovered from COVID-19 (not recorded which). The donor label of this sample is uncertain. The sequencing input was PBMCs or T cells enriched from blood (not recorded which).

This CDR3 is CASSFSTGGDTQYF. For the CDR3, the DNA is TGTGCCAGCAGCTTTTCAACAGGGGGGGATACGCAGTATTTT. The gene calls are TRBV7-2 and TRBJ2-3; 8 nucleotides align to TRBD1. J lost 6 bases, V lost 3 bases, and 5 bases had no gene match. Germline assignment: CDR1 SGHTA and CDR2 FQGNSA. CDR3 length equals 14 residues.